This T cell receptor (beta chain) came from a study of blood T cells in healthy people across ages. Germline V gives CDR1 DFQATT, CDR2 SNEGSKA (reference sequence). V was pared by 4 bases and J by 1 base, with 10 bases between. The CDR3 totals 13 residues. Using a J-beta primer mix together with a sample-barcoded 5' primer, a second PCR was run for 7 to 11 cycles. Samples each returned at least 3 million CDR3-containing paired-end reads. MiXCR, applied by TCRdb to the 5' RACE reads, yields one record per CDR3 protein. The sample has 800,000 or so distinct CDR3 sequences, roughly 60% seen once. This clonotype occurred once. Its specificity is unknown. The draw of peripheral blood yielded ten milliliters from each donor. Study observations and caveats: Per million T cells, the diversity of TCR beta decreased roughly linearly as age advanced.

This sequence joins TRBV20-1 and TRBJ1-1; D remains ambiguous. Sample: blood. This receptor was identified in a man in his thirties or forties in good health. The CDR3 loop reads CSATGPGNTEAFF. In DNA, the CDR3 is TGCAGTGCTACTGGGCCGGGGAACACTGAAGCTTTCTTT.